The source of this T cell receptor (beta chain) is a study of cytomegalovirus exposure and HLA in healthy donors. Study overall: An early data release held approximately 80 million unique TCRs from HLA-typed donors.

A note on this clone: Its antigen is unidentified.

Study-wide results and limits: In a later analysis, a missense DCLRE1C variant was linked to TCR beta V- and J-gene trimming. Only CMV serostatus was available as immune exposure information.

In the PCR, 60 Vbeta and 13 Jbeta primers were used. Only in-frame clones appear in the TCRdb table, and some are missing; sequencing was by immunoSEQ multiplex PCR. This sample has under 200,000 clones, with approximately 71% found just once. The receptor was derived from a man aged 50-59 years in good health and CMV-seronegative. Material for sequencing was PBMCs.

The DNA for the CDR3 is TGTGCCAGCATCGGACAGGCCTACGAGCAGTACTTC. Protein product: CASIGQAYEQYF. This chain joins TRBV6-1 and TRBJ2-7; the match to TRBD1 covers 7 bases. Germline V CDR1 and CDR2: MNHNS, SASEGT. The CDR3 covers 12 residues. V gave up 7 bases and J gave up 2 bases; unmatched junction bases: 2.